These T cell receptor beta chains were read from a single sample in a study of T cell responses to AZD1222 COVID-19 vaccine. Data came from immunoSEQ multiplex PCR; TCRdb stores just in-frame clones and leaves some out. The table has approximately 90,000 clones, about 89% seen once; the top ten hold about 3.9%. The source was peripheral blood, collected on day 0 of AZD1222 vaccination. The receptor source for this set is an adult in good health. The CDR3 runs from the conserved cysteine through the conserved F or W. The order of the fields is clone size, V gene, J gene, D gene, CDR3 DNA, CDR3 protein. A D gene is named only where the DNA matches it firmly. Only part of the rows carry a size: once, few, many, or a class if the clone is expanded.

-	TRBV4-3	TRBJ1-1	-	TGCGCCAGCAGCCAAGAGTCACGGATCGACACTGAAGCTTTCTTT	CASSQESRIDTEAFF
-	TRBV5-1	TRBJ2-3	-	TGCGCCAGCAGCTTGGCCCCGGGGGCGGTGGCTACAGATACGCAGTATTTT	CASSLAPGAVATDTQYF
-	TRBV20-1	TRBJ2-7	-	TGCAGTGCTAGTCCCGACAGGATGTCCTACGAGCAGTACTTC	CSASPDRMSYEQYF
few	TRBV3-1/TRBV3-2	TRBJ1-2	-	TGTGCCAGCAGCCAAGATTGGGGGGACTATGGCTACACCTTC	CASSQDWGDYGYTF
-	TRBV29-1	TRBJ2-1	TRBD2	TGCAGCGCCGAGCGGGGGGGCCCGGATGAGCAGTTCTTC	CSAERGGPDEQFF
-	TRBV12-5	TRBJ1-2	-	TGTGCTAGTGGTTTGTGGGGGGCGGATGGCTACACCTTC	CASGLWGADGYTF
-	TRBV9	TRBJ2-1	-	TGTGCCAGCACCTCCTTGGAGGGATTGTACAATGAGCAGTTCTTC	CASTSLEGLYNEQFF
-	TRBV19	TRBJ2-3	-	TGTGCCAGTAGTCCCACCGGGGTTACAGATACGCAGTATTTT	CASSPTGVTDTQYF
-	TRBV11-2	TRBJ1-2	TRBD1	TGTGCCAGCAGCTTAGATCCGGGACAGGGATACTATGGCTACACCTTC	CASSLDPGQGYYGYTF
once	TRBV4-1	TRBJ2-2	TRBD1	TGCGCCAGCAGCCAAGGGGGGACAGGGGGCGGCACCGGGGAGCTGTTTTTT	CASSQGGTGGGTGELFF